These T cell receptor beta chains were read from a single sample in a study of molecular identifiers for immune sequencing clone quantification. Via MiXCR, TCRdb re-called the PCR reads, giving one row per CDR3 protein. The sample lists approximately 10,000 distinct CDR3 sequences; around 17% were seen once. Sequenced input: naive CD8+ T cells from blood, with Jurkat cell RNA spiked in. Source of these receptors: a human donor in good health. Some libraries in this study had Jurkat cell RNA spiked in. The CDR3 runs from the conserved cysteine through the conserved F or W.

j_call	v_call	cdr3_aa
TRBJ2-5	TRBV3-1	CASSQDLASGTQETQYF
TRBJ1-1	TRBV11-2	CASSLARGAEAFF
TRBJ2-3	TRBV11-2	CASSLEQSTDTQYF
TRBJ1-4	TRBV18	CASSPPGQSIPPTNEKLFF
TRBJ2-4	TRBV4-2	CASSQTGDLNVDF
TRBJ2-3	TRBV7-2	CASSLWVTDTQYF
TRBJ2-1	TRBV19	CASSFSSSYNEQFF
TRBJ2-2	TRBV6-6	CASSYSSAANTGELFF
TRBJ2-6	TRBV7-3	CASSLSGGGGRGANVLTF
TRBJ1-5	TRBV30	CAWSVPGNQPQHF
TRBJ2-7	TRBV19	CASSIGAGGSYEQYF